The 3 T cell receptor beta chains below come from one sample, sequenced in a study of blood T cell repertoires in COVID-19. Profiling relied on immunoSEQ multiplex PCR, and the TCRdb table lists in-frame clones only, not all of them. The sample records about 180,000 clones, roughly 80% being singletons. Sequenced: peripheral blood. The receptor source for this set is a woman between 65 and 79 years old with COVID-19, enrolled during active disease.

The chain links TRBV19 to TRBJ1-1; D is unresolved. The CDR3 totals 13 residues. V was cut by 7 bases and J by 0 bases, with 9 bases left in between. Per the germline V gene, CDR1 is LNHDA and CDR2 is SQIVND (reference sequence). CDR3 amino acids: CASKREMNTEAFF. CDR3 nucleotide sequence: TGTGCCAGTAAGAGGGAGATGAACACTGAAGCTTTCTTT. Drawing the rest from reference TRBV19 and TRBJ1-1, the complete variable domain is DGGITQSPKYLFRKEGQNVTLSCEQNLNHDAMYWYRQDPGQGLRLIYYSQIVNDFQKGDIAEGYSVSREKKESFPLTVTSAQKNPTAFYLCASKREMNTEAFFGQGTRLTVV.

This rearrangement joins TRBV7-9 to TRBJ2-1; maybe TRBD1 (6 bases). V was pared by 1 base and J by 9 bases, with 19 bases between. CDR1 is SEHNR, CDR2 FQNEAQ, per germline (reference sequence). The CDR3 runs 16 residues. The CDR3 DNA reads as TGTGCCAGCAGCTTAGAGGTCAGCCCTCCAGGGGTTGAGCAGTTCTTC. Translation gives CASSLEVSPPGVEQFF. The full variable domain, completed using reference TRBV7-9 and TRBJ2-1, is DTGVSQNPRHKITKRGQNVTFRCDPISEHNRLYWYRQTLGQGPEFLTYFQNEAQLEKSRLLSDRFSAERPKGSFSTLEIQRTEQGDSAMYLCASSLEVSPPGVEQFFGPGTRLTVL.

This rearrangement joins TRBV24-1 to TRBJ1-5; tentatively, D is TRBD1 (6 bases). From germline, CDR1 is KGHDR and CDR2 SFDVKD. V was pared by 3 bases and J by 3 bases, with 11 bases between. This CDR3 region has 15 residues. The CDR3 DNA sequence: TGTGCCACCAGTGATCCGGACAGAAACAATCAGCCCCAGCATTTT. Encoded protein: CATSDPDRNNQPQHF.